This T cell receptor (beta chain) derives from a study of blood T cell repertoires in COVID-19. Turning to the study itself: Specimens from acute and convalescent COVID-19 originated in the United States, Italy and Spain. The analysed material was cDNA or gDNA that came from T cells, B-cell-depleted T cells, or PBMCs.

J was trimmed by 3 bases and V by 1 base; bases with no gene match: 3. The CDR3 loop spans 15 amino acids. Looked up from germline, CDR1 is SNHLY and CDR2 is FYNNEI. As processed by the authors: Reference gene primer amplification yielded estimated nucleated cell counts. Assay used: immunoSEQ multiplex PCR; TCRdb lists only in-frame clones, some missing. V, J and clone size derive from that table, while D and trimming were established from the DNA sequence. The top ten clones hold 2.7% of a sample with fewer than 200,000 clones, 85% to 90% of them seen once. Sequenced sample: peripheral blood. The receptor comes from a man aged 35-49 years with active or convalescent COVID-19. The chain links TRBV2 to TRBJ2-7; 10 positions match TRBD1. This CDR3 is CASSEDRDRGYEQYF. The CDR3, as DNA: TGTGCCAGCAGTGAAGACCGGGACAGGGGCTACGAGCAGTACTTC.